Listed below are T cell receptor beta chains from one sample, sequenced in a study of blood T cells in healthy people across ages. TCRdb passed the 5' RACE reads through MiXCR, listing each CDR3 protein once. The table has over a million distinct CDR3 sequences, less than 50% seen once. The sample comprised blood. Receptors originate from a woman aged 60-75 years in good health. Both conserved end residues are part of each CDR3. D genes are given only for firm matches. Rows may omit the clone size; those that give it use once, few, many or a size class.

>TRBD1|TRBJ2-7|few|TRBV20-1
TGCAGTGCTAGAAAGGGGGCTCTGGGGGAGCAGTACTTC
CSARKGALGEQYF
>TRBD2|TRBJ2-1|few|TRBV20-1
TGCAGTGCCGGAAGCAGCGGGAGGGCCAGCAATGAGCAGTTCTTC
CSAGSSGRASNEQFF
>TRBD2|TRBJ2-7|NA|TRBV28
TGTGCCAGCAGGGGGGGGGTTCCGGCCTACGAGCAGTACTTC
CASRGGVPAYEQYF
>NA|TRBJ2-7|few|TRBV6-6
TGTGCCAGCAGTTATATCGCCACCGAGCAGTACTTC
CASSYIATEQYF
>NA|TRBJ2-7|NA|TRBV21-1
TGTGCCAGCAGCCGGTGGAGGGTGGACGAGCAGTACTTC
CASSRWRVDEQYF
>NA|TRBJ2-5|NA|TRBV5-1
TGCGCCAGCAGCCCACTCGGGGGAGAAGAGACCCAGTACTTC
CASSPLGGEETQYF
>NA|TRBJ2-1|NA|TRBV20-1
TGCAGTGCTAGACTAATCAATGAGCAGTTCTTC
CSARLINEQFF
>NA|TRBJ2-1|NA|TRBV7-8
TGTGCCAGCAGTCCTACCGAAGTGCGGAGCTCCTACAATGAGCAGTTCTTC
CASSPTEVRSSYNEQFF
>TRBD2|TRBJ2-3|NA|TRBV5-1
TGCGCCAGCAGCTTGTCTGGGGCGGGAGTAACAGATACGCAGTATTTT
CASSLSGAGVTDTQYF
>TRBD2|TRBJ2-3|NA|TRBV27
TGTGCCAGCAGTTTAGTATTCCGGACTAGCGGGAGTGCGCCCACAACATTTAGCACAGATACGCAGTATTTT
CASSLVFRTSGSAPTTFSTDTQYF
>NA|TRBJ2-3|NA|TRBV21-1
TGTGCCAGCAGCAATAGCGGGGGGAACACAGATACGCAGTATTTT
CASSNSGGNTDTQYF
>NA|TRBJ2-4|few|TRBV18
TGTGCCAGCTCACGGGGGCCCTCAGAAAACATTCAGTACTTC
CASSRGPSENIQYF
>TRBD2|TRBJ2-3|NA|TRBV20-1
TGCAGTGCCCAGCTCGGGGGGAGGGCTAGCACAGGTACGCAGTATTTT
CSAQLGGRASTGTQYF
>NA|TRBJ2-7|few|TRBV29-1
TGCAGCGTTGAAGATCCGGACAGGGAGGGAGTCGAGCAGTACTTC
CSVEDPDREGVEQYF
>NA|TRBJ2-1|NA|TRBV4-2
TGTGCCAGCAACCAAGACCGAAGGGACACCGAGCAGTTCTTC
CASNQDRRDTEQFF
>NA|TRBJ2-7|few|TRBV7-9
TGTGCCAGCAGCCCACTCTTTGAGGTTAACGAGCAGTACTTC
CASSPLFEVNEQYF
>NA|TRBJ2-7|few|TRBV7-6
TGTGCCAGCAGCTTATTGGGGGCTGTAGGCTCCTACGAGCAGTACTTC
CASSLLGAVGSYEQYF
>TRBD1|TRBJ2-5|NA|TRBV5-1
TGCGCCAGCAGCTTGAGGGGGCCAGGGACCCAGTACTTC
CASSLRGPGTQYF
>TRBD1|TRBJ2-5|once|TRBV27
TGTGCCAGCAGGTCAACAGGGGGCGCAGGGAATGAGCAGTACTTC
CASRSTGGAGNEQYF
>TRBD2|TRBJ2-3|NA|TRBV20-1
TGCAGTGCTACTAGCGGGGTCAACCGGGGAGATACGCAGTATTTT
CSATSGVNRGDTQYF
>NA|TRBJ2-5|few|TRBV15
TGTGCCACCAGCAGAGATCTTTCGCTAGGCCAAGAGACCCAGTACTTC
CATSRDLSLGQETQYF
>NA|TRBJ1-2|NA|TRBV29-1
TGCAGCGCCGTGGAGCCAGAAGCTAACTATGGCTACACCTTC
CSAVEPEANYGYTF
>NA|TRBJ1-2|NA|TRBV5-4
TGTGCCAGCAGCCTCGGTCGAAGCAGGAATGGCTACACCTTC
CASSLGRSRNGYTF
>TRBD2|TRBJ2-2|NA|TRBV4-2
TGTGCCAGCAGCCAAGAGCAACAGCGGGAGAAGACCGGGGAGCTGTTTTTT
CASSQEQQREKTGELFF
>NA|TRBJ1-2|NA|TRBV9
TGTGCCAGCAGCGTAGGGGAGAACTACTATGGCTACACCTTC
CASSVGENYYGYTF
>NA|TRBJ2-1|NA|TRBV21-1
TGTGCCAGCAGCAAAGGACCTAGCGGGGTAGACAATGAGCAGTTCTTC
CASSKGPSGVDNEQFF
>TRBD2|TRBJ2-5|NA|TRBV3-1
TGTGCCAGCAGCGAGACTAGCGGGACTTGGGAGACCCAGTACTTC
CASSETSGTWETQYF
>TRBD2|TRBJ2-3|NA|TRBV20-1
TGCAGTGCTAGATCCTCTAGCGGGACAGATACGCAGTATTTT
CSARSSSGTDTQYF
>NA|TRBJ2-5|NA|TRBV20-1
TGCAGTGCTAGAGGATTTGGGGATACCACACCGGAGACCCAGTACTTC
CSARGFGDTTPETQYF
>TRBD2|TRBJ2-3|NA|TRBV2
TGTGCCAGCAGTGTGGTCCTAGCGGGAACCACAGATACGCAGTATTTT
CASSVVLAGTTDTQYF
>TRBD1|TRBJ2-6|NA|TRBV29-1
TGCAGCGTTCAAACAGGGGTTGGGGCCAACGTCCTGACTTTC
CSVQTGVGANVLTF
>TRBD1|TRBJ2-7|few|TRBV6-6
TGTGCCAGCCACGGGGACAGGGGCGGGTCCTACGAGCAGTACTTC
CASHGDRGGSYEQYF
>TRBD1|TRBJ2-5|few|TRBV4-1
TGCGCCAGCAGTCCCCCCGGGACAGGGCGAGAGACCCAGTACTTC
CASSPPGTGRETQYF
>NA|TRBJ2-7|NA|TRBV29-1
TGCAGCGTTGAAGATTCTGGACACGGGTATGAGCAGTACTTC
CSVEDSGHGYEQYF
>TRBD2|TRBJ2-1|NA|TRBV10-2
TGCGCCACCGTAGCGGGAGGGCACAATGAGCAGTTCTTC
CATVAGGHNEQFF
>NA|TRBJ2-7|once|TRBV7-9
TGTGCCAGCAGCCCCCGGGGGCTTGACCACTACGAGCAGTACTTC
CASSPRGLDHYEQYF
>NA|TRBJ2-1|few|TRBV12-3/TRBV12-4
TGTGCCAGCAGCCCCTTGGGTTTCCTGAATGAGCAGTTCTTC
CASSPLGFLNEQFF
>TRBD2|TRBJ2-6|medium-sized|TRBV4-2
TGTGCCAGCAGCCCCGGGGGGACCTCTGGGGCCAACGTCCTGACTTTC
CASSPGGTSGANVLTF
>TRBD2|TRBJ2-1|NA|TRBV7-9
TGTGCCAGCAGCTTAGGCGGGGGGCGGCAGTTCTTC
CASSLGGGRQFF
>NA|TRBJ2-5|NA|TRBV18
TGTGCCAGCTCACCTGTGGTGGGAGAGCAGTACTTC
CASSPVVGEQYF
>TRBD1|TRBJ2-1|once|TRBV12-3/TRBV12-4
TGTGCTAGCAGCCCGCGGGACAGGGCGAGCTCCTACAATGAGCAGTTCTTC
CASSPRDRASSYNEQFF
>NA|TRBJ1-5|NA|TRBV7-9
TGTGCCAGCAGCCGGGCAGGGGAAGGGAGGCCCCAGCATTTT
CASSRAGEGRPQHF
>NA|TRBJ2-3|NA|TRBV7-3
TGTGCCAGCAGCTTAAATGCCAGGGTAACAGGTACGCAGTATTTT
CASSLNARVTGTQYF
>TRBD1|TRBJ2-7|few|TRBV6-5
TGTGCCAGCAGTTCGACAGGGCTCGGTAGGGACGAGCAGTACTTC
CASSSTGLGRDEQYF
>TRBD2|TRBJ2-1|NA|TRBV5-1
TGCGCCAGCAGCTTCTTAGTGGGTAGCGGGGGAAACAATGAGCAGTTCTTC
CASSFLVGSGGNNEQFF
>TRBD2|TRBJ2-1|NA|TRBV27
TGTGCCAGCAGTGGGCGGGACTACAGAGAAGAGACCCAGTTCTTC
CASSGRDYREETQFF
>NA|TRBJ2-7|few|TRBV20-1
TGCAGTGCTGAAGGAGCGGGCCCCTACGAGCAGTACTTC
CSAEGAGPYEQYF